Given below is one TCR beta chain in context. The data were obtained in a study of cytotoxic CD8 clonotypes in ibrutinib-treated CLL. Produced via immunoSEQ multiplex PCR; TCRdb's table is partial and in-frame only. The table has some 130,000 clones, approximately 85% seen once. Germline loops: CDR1 SGHTA, CDR2 FQGNSA. V shed 1 base and J 4 bases; nucleotides not matched to a gene: 4. CDR3 size: 17 residues. The TCR beta libraries used 1.5 to 2 micrograms of genomic DNA that came from cryopreserved PBMCs. The TCR sequence derives from a human donor with chronic lymphocytic leukemia. J is TRBJ2-2 and V is TRBV7-2; TRBD2 matches 12 bases. The input for sequencing was PBMCs, taken after 24 months of ibrutinib treatment. The CDR3 sequence is CASSLDPSGRGTGELFF. In DNA form, the CDR3 reads TGTGCCAGCAGCTTAGACCCTAGCGGGAGGGGCACCGGGGAGCTGTTTTTT.